The T cell receptor (beta chain) described here comes from a study of cytomegalovirus exposure and HLA in healthy donors. Study background: Most donors, more than 80% of a few hundred genotyped, fell in the Caucasian-associated ancestry cluster.

There were likely unrecorded immune exposures, though donors were nominally healthy when sampled. 60 Vbeta and 13 Jbeta primers were used in PCR. Only in-frame clones appear in the TCRdb table, and some are missing; sequencing was by immunoSEQ multiplex PCR. The profile shows roughly 100,000 clones, 70% to 80% of them singletons. Worth noting for this clone: Its antigen is undetermined.

Study-wide findings and caveats: Later genetic work tied a missense DCLRE1C variant to beta-chain V and J trimming.

Sample: PBMCs. This sequence originates from a man younger than 45 in good health and CMV-seronegative.

The CDR3 spells CATSREGVRLYGYTF. CDR3 in DNA: TGTGCCACCAGCAGAGAAGGGGTGCGACTCTATGGCTACACCTTC. The genes are TRBV15 and TRBJ1-2, with a tentative D call TRBD1 (5 bases). Trimming stripped 0 bases from V and 4 bases from J, with 12 bases between. Germline values: CDR1 LNHNV, CDR2 YYDKDF (reference sequence). This CDR3 has 15 amino acids.